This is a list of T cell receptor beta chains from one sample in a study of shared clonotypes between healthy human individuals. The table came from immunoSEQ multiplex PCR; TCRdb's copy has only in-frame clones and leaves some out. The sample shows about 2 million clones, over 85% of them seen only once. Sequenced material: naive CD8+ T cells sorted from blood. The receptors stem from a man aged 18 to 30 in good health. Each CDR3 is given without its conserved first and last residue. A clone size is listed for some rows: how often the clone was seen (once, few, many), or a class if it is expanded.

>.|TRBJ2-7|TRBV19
ASSISRQGATYEQY
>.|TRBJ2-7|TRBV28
ASSLGAGLYEQY
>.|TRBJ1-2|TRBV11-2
ASSLTPGAEFYGYT
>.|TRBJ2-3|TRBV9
ASSDRISGDTQY
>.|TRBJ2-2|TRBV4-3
ASSHGRTSGRAGELF
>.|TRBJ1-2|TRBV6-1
ASSPLGAGYGYT
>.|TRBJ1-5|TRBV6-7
ASSNHRVSGNQPQH
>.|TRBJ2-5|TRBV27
ASSSIDRVQETQY
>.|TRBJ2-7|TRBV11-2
ASSSGSSPGGRSYEQY
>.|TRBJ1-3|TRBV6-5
ASSYSSSEGNTIY
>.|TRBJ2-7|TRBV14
ASSPDDYEQY
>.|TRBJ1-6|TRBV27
ASSLPPRNRGSSPLH
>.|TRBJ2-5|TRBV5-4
ASSFGSQTQY
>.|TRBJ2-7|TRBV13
ASSSRDKIYEQY
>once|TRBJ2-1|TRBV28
ASSFRIIHEQF
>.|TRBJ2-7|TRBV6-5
ASSYSTGESSYEQY
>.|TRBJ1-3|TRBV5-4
ASSLFGNTIY
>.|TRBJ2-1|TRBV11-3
ASNNLLAGDEEQF
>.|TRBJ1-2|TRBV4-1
ASSTRQGEYYGYT
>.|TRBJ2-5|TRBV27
ASSLSTEGETQY
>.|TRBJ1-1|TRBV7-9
ASSPTWGGGGTEAF
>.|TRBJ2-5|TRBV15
ATSSAGTRWGETQY
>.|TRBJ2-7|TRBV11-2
ASSLEASWTGYEQY
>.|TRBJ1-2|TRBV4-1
ASSPRGNGYT